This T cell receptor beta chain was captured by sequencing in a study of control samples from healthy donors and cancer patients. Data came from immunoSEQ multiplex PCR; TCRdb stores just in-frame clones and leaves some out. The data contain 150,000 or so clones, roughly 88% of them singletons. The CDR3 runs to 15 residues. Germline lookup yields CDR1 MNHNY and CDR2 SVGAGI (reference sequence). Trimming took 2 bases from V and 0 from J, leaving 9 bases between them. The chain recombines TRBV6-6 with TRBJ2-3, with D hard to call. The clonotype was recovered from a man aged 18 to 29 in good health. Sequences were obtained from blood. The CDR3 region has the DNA TGTGCCAGCAGTTACACGGGCTCTAGCACAGATACGCAGTATTTT. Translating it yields CASSYTGSSTDTQYF.